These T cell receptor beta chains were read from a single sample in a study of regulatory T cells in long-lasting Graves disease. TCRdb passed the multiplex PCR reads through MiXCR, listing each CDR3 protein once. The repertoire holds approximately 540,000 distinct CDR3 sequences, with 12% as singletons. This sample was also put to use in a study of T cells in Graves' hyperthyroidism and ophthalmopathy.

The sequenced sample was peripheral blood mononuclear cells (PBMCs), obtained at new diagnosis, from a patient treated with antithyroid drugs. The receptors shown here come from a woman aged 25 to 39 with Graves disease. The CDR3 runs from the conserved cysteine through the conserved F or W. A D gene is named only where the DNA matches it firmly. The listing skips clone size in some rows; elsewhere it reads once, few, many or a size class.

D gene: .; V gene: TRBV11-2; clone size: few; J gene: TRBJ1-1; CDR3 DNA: TGTGCCAGCAGGCATCACACGGTTTTTCGGGTAATGCGGACTGAAGCTTTCTTT; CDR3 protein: CASRHHTVFRVMRTEAFF
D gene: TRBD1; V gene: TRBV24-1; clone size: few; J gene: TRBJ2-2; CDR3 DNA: TGTGCCACCAGCGATCCTAGGGGGCGAACCGGGGAGCTGTTTTTT; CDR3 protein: CATSDPRGRTGELFF
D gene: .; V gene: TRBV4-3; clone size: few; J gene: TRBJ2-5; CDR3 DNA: TGCGCCAGCAGCCAAGACATCCCCGCCAGAATGGGGACTCAAGAGACCCAGTACTTC; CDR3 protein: CASSQDIPARMGTQETQYF
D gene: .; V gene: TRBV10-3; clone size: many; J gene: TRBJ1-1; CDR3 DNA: TGTGCCATCAGTGAGGACAGGCTTGAAGCTTTCTTT; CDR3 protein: CAISEDRLEAFF
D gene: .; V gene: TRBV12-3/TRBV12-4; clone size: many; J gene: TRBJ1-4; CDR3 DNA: TGTGCCAGCAGCCAGAGGTCGGGGAATGAAAAACTGTTTTTT; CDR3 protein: CASSQRSGNEKLFF
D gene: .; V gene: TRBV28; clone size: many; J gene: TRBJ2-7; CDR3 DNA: TGTGCCAGCAGTTTCTCAGCCTACGAGCAGTACTTC; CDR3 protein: CASSFSAYEQYF
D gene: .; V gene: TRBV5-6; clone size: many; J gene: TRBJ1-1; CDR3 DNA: TGTGCCAGCAGCGCAGTCAGGTTAATTTCGAACACTGAAGCTTTCTTT; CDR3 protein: CASSAVRLISNTEAFF
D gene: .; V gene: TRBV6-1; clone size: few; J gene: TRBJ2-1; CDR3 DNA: TGTGCCAGCGTAGACTTGTACAATGAGCAGTTCTTC; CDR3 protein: CASVDLYNEQFF
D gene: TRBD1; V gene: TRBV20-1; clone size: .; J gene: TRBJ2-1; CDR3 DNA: TGCAGTGCTAGAGATGGGGGACAGGTTATCGATGAGCAGTTCTTC; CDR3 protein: CSARDGGQVIDEQFF
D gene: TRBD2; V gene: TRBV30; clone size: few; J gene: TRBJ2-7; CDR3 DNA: TGTGCCTGTGGGGTTGGTCTTTCGCGGGAGAGCTACGAGCAGTACTTC; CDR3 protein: CACGVGLSRESYEQYF
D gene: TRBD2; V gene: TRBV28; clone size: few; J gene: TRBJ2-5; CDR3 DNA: TGTGCCAGCAGTCCGGGAGAGGCGGGAGGGTTAGAGACCCAGTACTTC; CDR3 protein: CASSPGEAGGLETQYF
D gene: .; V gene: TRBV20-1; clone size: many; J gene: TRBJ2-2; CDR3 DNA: TGCAGTGCTGGGGACGGGATGACCGGGGAGCTGTTTTTT; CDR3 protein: CSAGDGMTGELFF
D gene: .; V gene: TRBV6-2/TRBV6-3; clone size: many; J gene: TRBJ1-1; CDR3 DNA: TGTGCCAGCAGATCGCGGGGGTTGAACACTGAAGCTTTCTTT; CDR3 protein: CASRSRGLNTEAFF
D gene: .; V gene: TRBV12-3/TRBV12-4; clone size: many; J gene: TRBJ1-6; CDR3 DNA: TGTGCCAGCAGTTTAACTGGGGGCCTGCTGGGTTCACCCCTCCACTTT; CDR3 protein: CASSLTGGLLGSPLHF
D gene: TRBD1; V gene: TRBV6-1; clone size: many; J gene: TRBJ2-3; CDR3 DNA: TGTGCCAGCAGTACGGACAGGTCCGGCACAGATACGCAGTATTTT; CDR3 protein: CASSTDRSGTDTQYF
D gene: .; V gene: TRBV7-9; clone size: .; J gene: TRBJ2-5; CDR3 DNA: TGTGCCAGCAGCTCCGCAAGCGGGACACAAGAGACCCAGTACTTC; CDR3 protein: CASSSASGTQETQYF
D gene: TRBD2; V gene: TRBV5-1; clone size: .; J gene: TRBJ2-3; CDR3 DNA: TGCGCCAGCAGCTTGATAATCGGGCGGGAGTATGAATATACGCAGTATTTT; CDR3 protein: CASSLIIGREYEYTQYF
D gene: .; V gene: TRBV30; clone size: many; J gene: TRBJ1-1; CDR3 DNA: TGTGCCTGGAGGGGGGACACTGAAGCTTTCTTT; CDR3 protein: CAWRGDTEAFF
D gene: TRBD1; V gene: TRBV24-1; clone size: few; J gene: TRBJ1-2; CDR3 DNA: TGTGCCACCAGTGATTTGCGCAGGGGGAATGGCTACACCTTC; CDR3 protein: CATSDLRRGNGYTF
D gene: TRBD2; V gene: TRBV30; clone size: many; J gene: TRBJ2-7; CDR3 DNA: TGTGCCTGGGGGGGGGTTTTGGCCCCCTACGAGCAGTACTTC; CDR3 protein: CAWGGVLAPYEQYF
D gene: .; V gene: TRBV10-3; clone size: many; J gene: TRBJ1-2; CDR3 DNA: TGTGCCATCAACTCGGCAGGCACCGCCTTAAACTATGGCTACACCTTC; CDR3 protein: CAINSAGTALNYGYTF
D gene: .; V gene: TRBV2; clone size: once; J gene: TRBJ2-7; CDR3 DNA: TGTGCCACCCTAACTAACCGGGTGTCCTCCTACGAGCAGTACTTC; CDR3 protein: CATLTNRVSSYEQYF
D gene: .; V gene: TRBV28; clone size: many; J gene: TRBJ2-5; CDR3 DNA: TGTGCCAGCAGTTTAGGTGGCGTACTTCAAGAGACCCAGTACTTC; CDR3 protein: CASSLGGVLQETQYF
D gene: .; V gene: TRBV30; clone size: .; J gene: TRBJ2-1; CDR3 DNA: TGTGCCTGGAGTCGTGAGGGCCGTGAGCAGTTCTTC; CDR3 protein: CAWSREGREQFF
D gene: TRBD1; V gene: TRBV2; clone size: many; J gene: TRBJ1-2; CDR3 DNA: TGTGCCAGCAGTCGGACAGGGGTGGGGGGAGCTAACTATGGCTACACCTTC; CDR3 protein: CASSRTGVGGANYGYTF
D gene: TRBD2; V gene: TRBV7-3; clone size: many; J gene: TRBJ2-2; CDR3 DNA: TGTGCCAGCAGCTTAAAACCGGGACTAGCGGGTCCGAACACCGGGGAGCTGTTTTTT; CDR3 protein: CASSLKPGLAGPNTGELFF
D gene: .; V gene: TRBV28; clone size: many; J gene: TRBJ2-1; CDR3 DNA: TGTGCCAGCACCACGCCGGGAATTAAGAGGAATGAGCAGTTCTTC; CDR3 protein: CASTTPGIKRNEQFF
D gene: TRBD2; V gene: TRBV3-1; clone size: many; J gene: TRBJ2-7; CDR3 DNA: TGTGCCAGCAGCCAAGTAAAGGCGGGAGTCTCCTACGAGCAGTACTTC; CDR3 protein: CASSQVKAGVSYEQYF
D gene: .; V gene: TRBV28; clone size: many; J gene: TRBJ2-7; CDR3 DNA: TGTGCCAGCAGCCAAAGCCGGGGGTGGGAGCAGTACTTC; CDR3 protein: CASSQSRGWEQYF
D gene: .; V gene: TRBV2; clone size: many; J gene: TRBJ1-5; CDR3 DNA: TGTGCCAGCAGTGAACGGGAGGATCAGCCCCAGCATTTT; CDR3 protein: CASSEREDQPQHF
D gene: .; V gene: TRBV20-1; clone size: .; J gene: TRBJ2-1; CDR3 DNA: TGCAGTGCTGGGGACTGGACAGGTACCCGCAAGATTTGGAATGAGCAGTTCTTC; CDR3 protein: CSAGDWTGTRKIWNEQFF
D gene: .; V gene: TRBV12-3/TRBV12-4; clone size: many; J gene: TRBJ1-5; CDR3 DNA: TGTGCCAGCAGTCCAACCGGGGCCCGGGTTGGTCAGCCCCAGCATTTT; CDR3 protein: CASSPTGARVGQPQHF